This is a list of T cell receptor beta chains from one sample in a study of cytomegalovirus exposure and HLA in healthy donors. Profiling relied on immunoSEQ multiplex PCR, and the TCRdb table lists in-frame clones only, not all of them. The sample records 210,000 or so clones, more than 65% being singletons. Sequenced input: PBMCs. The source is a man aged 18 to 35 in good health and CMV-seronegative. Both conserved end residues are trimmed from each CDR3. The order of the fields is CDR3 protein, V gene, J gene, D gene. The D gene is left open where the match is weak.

CDR3 protein: ASSSDGHQWRRAYNEQF; V gene: TRBV7-2; J gene: TRBJ2-1; D gene: -
CDR3 protein: ASSRGGQETQY; V gene: TRBV7-9; J gene: TRBJ2-5; D gene: -
CDR3 protein: ASSFEGSYGYT; V gene: TRBV5-4; J gene: TRBJ1-2; D gene: -
CDR3 protein: ASSFYRGGVEAF; V gene: TRBV28; J gene: TRBJ1-1; D gene: TRBD1
CDR3 protein: ASSSTGLAGASEQF; V gene: TRBV6-5; J gene: TRBJ2-1; D gene: TRBD2
CDR3 protein: ASSSGGAANEKLF; V gene: TRBV5-4; J gene: TRBJ1-4; D gene: TRBD1
CDR3 protein: SVGQGAEETQY; V gene: TRBV29-1; J gene: TRBJ2-5; D gene: TRBD1
CDR3 protein: ASSLVPGQGFDEQY; V gene: TRBV4-1; J gene: TRBJ2-7; D gene: TRBD1
CDR3 protein: SAGGIYEQY; V gene: TRBV29-1; J gene: -; D gene: TRBD2
CDR3 protein: ASTKLGSGNGYT; V gene: TRBV6-5; J gene: TRBJ1-2; D gene: -